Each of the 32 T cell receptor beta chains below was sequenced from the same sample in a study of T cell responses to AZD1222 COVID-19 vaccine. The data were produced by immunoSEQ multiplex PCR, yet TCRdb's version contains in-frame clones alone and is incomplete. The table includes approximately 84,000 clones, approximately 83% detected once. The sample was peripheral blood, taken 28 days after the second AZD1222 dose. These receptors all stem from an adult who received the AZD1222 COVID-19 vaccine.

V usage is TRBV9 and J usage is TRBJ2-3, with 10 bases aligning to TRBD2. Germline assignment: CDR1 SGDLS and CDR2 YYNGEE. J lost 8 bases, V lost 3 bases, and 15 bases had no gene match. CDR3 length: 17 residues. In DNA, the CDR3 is TGTGCCAGCAGCGCCCTTGGTGGGGGACTAGCGTTGGGTACGCAGTATTTT. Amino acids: CASSALGGGLALGTQYF.

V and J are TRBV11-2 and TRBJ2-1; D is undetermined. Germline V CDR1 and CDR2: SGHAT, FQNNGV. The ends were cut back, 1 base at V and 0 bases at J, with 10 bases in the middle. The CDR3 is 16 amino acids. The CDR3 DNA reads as TGTGCCAGCAGCTTAGCATTCTTAGCCTCCTACAATGAGCAGTTCTTC. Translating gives CASSLAFLASYNEQFF.

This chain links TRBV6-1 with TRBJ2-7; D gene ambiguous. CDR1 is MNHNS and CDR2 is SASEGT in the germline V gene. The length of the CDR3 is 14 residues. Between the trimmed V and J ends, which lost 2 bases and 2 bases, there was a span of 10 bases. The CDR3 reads CASSEYHAAYEQYF. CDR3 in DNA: TGTGCCAGCAGTGAATACCACGCGGCCTACGAGCAGTACTTC.

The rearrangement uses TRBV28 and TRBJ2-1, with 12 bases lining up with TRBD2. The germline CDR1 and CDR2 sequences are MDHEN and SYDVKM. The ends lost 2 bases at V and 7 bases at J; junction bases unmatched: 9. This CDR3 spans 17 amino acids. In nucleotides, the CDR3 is TGTGCCAGCAGTTTAGGGAGATCGACTAGCGGGAGAAATGAGCAGTTCTTC. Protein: CASSLGRSTSGRNEQFF.

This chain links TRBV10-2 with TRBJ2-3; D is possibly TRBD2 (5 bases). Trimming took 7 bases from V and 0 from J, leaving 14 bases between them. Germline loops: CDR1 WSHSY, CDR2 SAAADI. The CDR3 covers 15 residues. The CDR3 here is CASIGLTPSTDTQYF. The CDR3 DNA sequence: TGCGCCAGCATAGGACTCACTCCTAGCACAGATACGCAGTATTTT.

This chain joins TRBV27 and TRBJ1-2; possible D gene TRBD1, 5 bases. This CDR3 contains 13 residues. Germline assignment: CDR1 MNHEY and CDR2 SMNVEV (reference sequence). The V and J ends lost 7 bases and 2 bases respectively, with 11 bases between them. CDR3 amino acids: CASKDNRNYGYTF. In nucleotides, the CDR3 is TGTGCCAGCAAAGATAACAGGAACTATGGCTACACCTTC.

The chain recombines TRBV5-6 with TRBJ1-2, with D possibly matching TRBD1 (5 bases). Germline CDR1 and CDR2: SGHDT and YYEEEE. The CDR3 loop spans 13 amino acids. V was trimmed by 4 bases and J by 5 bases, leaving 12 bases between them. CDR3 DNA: TGTGCCAGCAGCACCGGGACGGCTTATGGCTACACCTTC. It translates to CASSTGTAYGYTF.

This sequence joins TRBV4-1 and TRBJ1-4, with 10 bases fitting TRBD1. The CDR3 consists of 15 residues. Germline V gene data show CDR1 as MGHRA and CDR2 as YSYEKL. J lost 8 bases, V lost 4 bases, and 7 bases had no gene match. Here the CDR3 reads CASSPQTGGGEKLFF. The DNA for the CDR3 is TGCGCCAGCAGCCCCCAGACAGGGGGCGGGGAAAAACTGTTTTTT.

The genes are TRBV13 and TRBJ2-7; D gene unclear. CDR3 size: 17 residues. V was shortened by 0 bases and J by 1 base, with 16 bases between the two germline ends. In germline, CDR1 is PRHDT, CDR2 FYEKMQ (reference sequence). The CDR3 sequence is CASSLGLVFGKSYEQYF. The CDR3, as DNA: TGTGCCAGCAGCTTAGGCCTTGTCTTCGGAAAGTCCTACGAGCAGTACTTC.

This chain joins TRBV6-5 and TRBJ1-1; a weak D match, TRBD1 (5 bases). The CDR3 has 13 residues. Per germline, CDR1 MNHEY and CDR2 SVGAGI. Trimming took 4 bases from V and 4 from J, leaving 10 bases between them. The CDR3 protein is CASSFRQITEAFF. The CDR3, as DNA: TGTGCCAGCAGTTTTCGACAGATCACTGAAGCTTTCTTT.

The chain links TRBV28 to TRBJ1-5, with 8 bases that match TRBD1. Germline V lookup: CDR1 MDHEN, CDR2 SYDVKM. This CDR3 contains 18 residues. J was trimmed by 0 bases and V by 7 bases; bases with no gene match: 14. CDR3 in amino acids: CASKEGTGYSYSNQPQHF. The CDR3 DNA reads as TGTGCCAGCAAAGAAGGGACAGGCTATTCGTATAGCAATCAGCCCCAGCATTTT.

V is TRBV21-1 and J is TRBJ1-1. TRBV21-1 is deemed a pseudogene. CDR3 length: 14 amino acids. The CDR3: CASSKDLANTEAFF. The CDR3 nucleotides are TGTGCCAGCAGCAAAGACCTTGCGAACACTGAAGCTTTCTTT.

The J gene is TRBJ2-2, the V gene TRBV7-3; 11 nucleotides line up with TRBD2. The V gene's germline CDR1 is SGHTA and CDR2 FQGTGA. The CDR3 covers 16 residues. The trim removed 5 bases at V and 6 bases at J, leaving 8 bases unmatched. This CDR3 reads CASSPITSGSPGELFF. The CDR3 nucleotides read TGTGCCAGCAGCCCTATCACTAGCGGGAGTCCCGGGGAGCTGTTTTTT.

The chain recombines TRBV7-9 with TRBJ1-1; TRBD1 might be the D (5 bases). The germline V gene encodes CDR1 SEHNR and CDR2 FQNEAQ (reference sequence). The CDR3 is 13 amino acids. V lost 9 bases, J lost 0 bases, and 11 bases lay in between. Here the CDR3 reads CASSRALNTEAFF. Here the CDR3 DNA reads TGTGCCAGTAGCAGGGCGTTGAACACTGAAGCTTTCTTT.

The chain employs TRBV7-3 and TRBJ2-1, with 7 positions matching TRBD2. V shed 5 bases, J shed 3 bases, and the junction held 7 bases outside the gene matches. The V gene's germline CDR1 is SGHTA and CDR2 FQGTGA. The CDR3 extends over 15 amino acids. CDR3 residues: CASSRMPSGYNEQFF. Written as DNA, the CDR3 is TGTGCCAGCAGCCGAATGCCTAGCGGCTACAATGAGCAGTTCTTC.

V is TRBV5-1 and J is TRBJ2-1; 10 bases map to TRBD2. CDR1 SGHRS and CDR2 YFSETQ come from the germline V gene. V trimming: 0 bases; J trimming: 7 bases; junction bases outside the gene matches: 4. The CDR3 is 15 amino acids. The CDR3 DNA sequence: TGCGCCAGCAGCTTGGTCCCTAGCGGGAGTAATGAGCAGTTCTTC. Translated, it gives CASSLVPSGSNEQFF.

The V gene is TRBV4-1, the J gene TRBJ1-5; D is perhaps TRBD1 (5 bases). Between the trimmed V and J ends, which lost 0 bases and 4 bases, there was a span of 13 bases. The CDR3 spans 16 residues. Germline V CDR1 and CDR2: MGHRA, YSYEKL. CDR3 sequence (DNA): TGCGCCAGCAGCCAAGATTTAACAGGAGGGAATCAGCCCCAGCATTTT. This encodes CASSQDLTGGNQPQHF.

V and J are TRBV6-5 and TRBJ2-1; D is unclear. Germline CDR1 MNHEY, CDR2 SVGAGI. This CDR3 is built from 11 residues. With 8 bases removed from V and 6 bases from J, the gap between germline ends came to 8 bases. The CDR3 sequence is CASQSSNEQFF. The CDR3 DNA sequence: TGTGCCAGCCAGAGCAGCAATGAGCAGTTCTTC.

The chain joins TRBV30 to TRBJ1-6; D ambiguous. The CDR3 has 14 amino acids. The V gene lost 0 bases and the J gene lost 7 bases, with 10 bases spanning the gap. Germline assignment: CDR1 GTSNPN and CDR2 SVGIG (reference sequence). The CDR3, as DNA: TGTGCCTGGAGTGTAGCTATTAAGAATTCACCCCTCCACTTT. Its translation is CAWSVAIKNSPLHF.

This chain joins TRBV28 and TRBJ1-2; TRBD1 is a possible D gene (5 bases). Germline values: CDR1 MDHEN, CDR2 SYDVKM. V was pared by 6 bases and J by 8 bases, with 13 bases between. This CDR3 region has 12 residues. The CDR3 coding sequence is TGTGCCAGCAGCCCCCGCCAGGGAGGCTACACCTTC. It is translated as CASSPRQGGYTF.

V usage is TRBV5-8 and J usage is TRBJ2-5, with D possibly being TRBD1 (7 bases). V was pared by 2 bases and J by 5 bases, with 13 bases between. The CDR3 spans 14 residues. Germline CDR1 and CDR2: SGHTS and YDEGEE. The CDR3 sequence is CASSFRSGGETQYF. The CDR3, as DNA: TGTGCCAGCAGCTTTCGATCAGGGGGGGAGACCCAGTACTTC.

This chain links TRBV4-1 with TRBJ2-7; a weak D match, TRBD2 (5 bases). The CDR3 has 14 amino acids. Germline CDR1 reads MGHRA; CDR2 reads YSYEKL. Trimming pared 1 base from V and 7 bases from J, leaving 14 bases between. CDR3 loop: CASSQVPGVGEQYF. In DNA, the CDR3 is TGCGCCAGCAGCCAAGTTCCCGGGGTCGGGGAGCAGTACTTC.

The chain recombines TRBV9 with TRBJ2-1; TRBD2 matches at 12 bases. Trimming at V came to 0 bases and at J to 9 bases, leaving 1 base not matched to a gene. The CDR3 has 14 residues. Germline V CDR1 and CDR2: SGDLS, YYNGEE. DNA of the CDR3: TGTGCCAGCAGCGTAGTACTAGCGGGAGGTGAGCAGTTCTTC. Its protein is CASSVVLAGGEQFF.

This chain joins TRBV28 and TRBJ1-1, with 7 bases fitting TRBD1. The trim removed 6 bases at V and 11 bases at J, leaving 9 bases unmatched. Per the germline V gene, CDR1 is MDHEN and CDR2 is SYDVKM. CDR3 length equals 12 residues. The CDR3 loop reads CASSLWTGLAFF. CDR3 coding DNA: TGTGCCAGCAGCCTTTGGACAGGCTTGGCTTTCTTT.

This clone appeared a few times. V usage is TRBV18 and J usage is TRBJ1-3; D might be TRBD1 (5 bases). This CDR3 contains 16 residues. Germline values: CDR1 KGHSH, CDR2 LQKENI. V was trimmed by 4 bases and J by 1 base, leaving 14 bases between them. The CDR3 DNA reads TGTGCCAGCTCACTGAAACGGGACTCATCTGGAAACACCATATATTTT. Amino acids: CASSLKRDSSGNTIYF.

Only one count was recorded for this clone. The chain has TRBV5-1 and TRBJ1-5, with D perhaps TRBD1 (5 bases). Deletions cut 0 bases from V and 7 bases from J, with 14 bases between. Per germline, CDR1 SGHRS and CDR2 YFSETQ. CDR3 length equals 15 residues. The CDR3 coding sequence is TGCGCCAGCAGCTTGGAATCCCAGGGTGGGCAGCCCCAGCATTTT. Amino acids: CASSLESQGGQPQHF.

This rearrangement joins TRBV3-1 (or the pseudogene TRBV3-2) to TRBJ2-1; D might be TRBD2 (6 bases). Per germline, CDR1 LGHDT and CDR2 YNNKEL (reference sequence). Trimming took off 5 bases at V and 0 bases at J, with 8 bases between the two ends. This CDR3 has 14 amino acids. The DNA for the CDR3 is TGTGCCAGCAGCGGAGGGAGCTCCTACAATGAGCAGTTCTTC. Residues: CASSGGSSYNEQFF.

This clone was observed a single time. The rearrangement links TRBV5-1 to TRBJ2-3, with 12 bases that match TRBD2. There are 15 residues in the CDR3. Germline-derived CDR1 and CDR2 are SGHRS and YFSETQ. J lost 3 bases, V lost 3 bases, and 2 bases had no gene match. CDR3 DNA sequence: TGCGCCAGCAGCTCCGGGACTAGCGGGACAGATACGCAGTATTTT. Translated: CASSSGTSGTDTQYF.

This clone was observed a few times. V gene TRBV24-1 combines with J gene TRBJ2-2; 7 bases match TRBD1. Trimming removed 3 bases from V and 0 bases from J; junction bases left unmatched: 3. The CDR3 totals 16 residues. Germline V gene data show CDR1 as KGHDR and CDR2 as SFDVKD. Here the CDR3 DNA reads TGTGCCACCAGTGATGGTGGGACAGCGAACACCGGGGAGCTGTTTTTT. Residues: CATSDGGTANTGELFF.

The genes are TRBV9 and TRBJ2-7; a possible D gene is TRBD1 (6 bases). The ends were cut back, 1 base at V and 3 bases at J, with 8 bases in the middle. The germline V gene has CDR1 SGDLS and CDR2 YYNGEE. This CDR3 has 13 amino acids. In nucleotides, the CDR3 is TGTGCCAGCAGCGTACTACAGGGCTACGAGCAGTACTTC. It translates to CASSVLQGYEQYF.

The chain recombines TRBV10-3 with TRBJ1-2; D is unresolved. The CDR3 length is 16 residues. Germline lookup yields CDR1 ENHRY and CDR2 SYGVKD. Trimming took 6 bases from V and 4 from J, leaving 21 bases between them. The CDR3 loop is CAIRSADGLPSYGYTF. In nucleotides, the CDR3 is TGTGCCATCAGATCCGCCGACGGTCTTCCAAGCTATGGCTACACCTTC.

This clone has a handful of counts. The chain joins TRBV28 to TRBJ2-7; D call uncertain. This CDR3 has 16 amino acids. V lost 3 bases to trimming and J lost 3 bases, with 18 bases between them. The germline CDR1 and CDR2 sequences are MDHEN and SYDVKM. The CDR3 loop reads CASSFRVLVGYYEQYF. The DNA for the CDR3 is TGTGCCAGCAGTTTTCGGGTATTAGTGGGATACTACGAGCAGTACTTC.